The 32 T cell receptor beta chains listed next were all sequenced from one sample in a study of CD8 T cells in ankylosing spondylitis. Study outcomes and limitations: Within ankylosing spondylitis blood, a TCR beta motif made up of roughly eight highly homologous variants appeared to be characteristic.

These receptors' antigens are unknown. MiXCR, run by TCRdb on the 5' RACE reads, gives a single entry per CDR3 protein. The sample gives 800,000 to 900,000 distinct CDR3 sequences, over 9.5% of which show up once; roughly 0.51% is in the top ten. The sample consisted of blood, either unsorted or a sorted T cell fraction (not recorded which). The receptors derive from a male donor with ankylosing spondylitis.

The J gene is TRBJ1-6, the V gene TRBV5-1; D uncertain. This CDR3 is 14 amino acids long. CDR1 and CDR2 (germline): SGHRS, YFSETQ. Trimming left V 4 bases short and J 6 bases short, with 11 bases between. CDR3 residues: CASSKLGSNSPLHF. DNA for the CDR3: TGCGCCAGCAGCAAGCTCGGAAGTAATTCACCCCTCCACTTT.

This chain joins TRBV28 and TRBJ2-5, with D possibly matching TRBD2 (6 bases). Trimming left V 2 bases short and J 4 bases short, with 14 bases between. CDR1 is MDHEN, CDR2 SYDVKM, per germline. This CDR3 is 15 amino acids long. The CDR3 spells CASSLAGRESETQYF. In DNA, the CDR3 is TGTGCCAGCAGTTTAGCGGGACGGGAATCAGAGACCCAGTACTTC.

This clonotype occurred a few times. The chain links TRBV5-1 to TRBJ2-2, with D perhaps given as TRBD1 or TRBD2 (6 bases each). This CDR3 comprises 16 residues. V lost 4 bases and J lost 7, with 20 bases in between. Per the germline V gene, CDR1 is SGHRS and CDR2 is YFSETQ. CDR3 sequence reads: CASSRSLGGADGELFF. The CDR3 region has the DNA TGCGCCAGCAGCCGCAGTCTGGGGGGCGCAGACGGGGAGCTGTTTTTT.

This clonotype was picked up a small number of times. The chain uses TRBV18 and TRBJ2-1; 11 bases line up with TRBD2. The J segment lost 10 bases and the V segment lost 3 bases, leaving 8 bases of the junction unmatched. CDR3 length: 15 residues. The V gene's germline CDR1 is KGHSH and CDR2 LQKENI. The CDR3 spells CASSPALAGGWEQFF. CDR3 DNA sequence: TGTGCCAGCTCACCTGCGCTAGCGGGAGGATGGGAGCAGTTCTTC.

The chain recombines TRBV28 with TRBJ1-6; 9 positions match TRBD1. The CDR3 is 16 residues long. Germline V gene sequence: CDR1 MDHEN, CDR2 SYDVKM. V shed 6 bases, J shed 10 bases, and the junction held 13 bases outside the gene matches. The CDR3: CASRTGETGGRSPLHF. The CDR3 DNA is TGTGCCAGCAGAACTGGGGAGACAGGGGGACGGTCACCCCTCCACTTT.

V usage is TRBV20-1 and J usage is TRBJ2-3, with 11 positions matching TRBD2. The J segment lost 0 bases and the V segment lost 6 bases, leaving 8 bases of the junction unmatched. Germline V gene data show CDR1 as DFQATT and CDR2 as SNEGSKA (reference sequence). This CDR3 is built from 16 residues. The CDR3 DNA sequence: TGCAGTGCAAGACGGACTAGCGGGCCTAGCACAGATACGCAGTATTTT. Its translation is CSARRTSGPSTDTQYF.

This clonotype was counted a few times. The chain recombines TRBV20-1 with TRBJ1-1, with D uncertain. CDR3 size: 13 residues. Germline loops: CDR1 DFQATT, CDR2 SNEGSKA (reference sequence). Trimming pared 1 base from V and 1 base from J, leaving 7 bases between. The CDR3 sequence: CSARVNQNTEAFF. CDR3 DNA sequence: TGCAGTGCTAGAGTTAACCAGAACACTGAAGCTTTCTTT.

The chain joins TRBV5-6 to TRBJ1-1; D call uncertain. V lost 2 bases and J 6 bases, leaving 11 bases between the germline ends. This CDR3 region has 13 residues. Germline V gives CDR1 SGHDT, CDR2 YYEEEE. The chain's CDR3 is CASSFPRYSEAFF. The CDR3 DNA sequence: TGTGCCAGCAGCTTCCCCCGGTATTCTGAAGCTTTCTTT. The full variable domain, completed using reference TRBV5-6 and TRBJ1-1, is DAGVTQSPTHLIKTRGQQVTLRCSPKSGHDTVSWYQQALGQGPQFIFQYYEEEERQRGNFPDRFSGHQFPNYSSELNVNALLLGDSALYLCASSFPRYSEAFFGQGTRLTVV.

At least ten counts were recorded for this clonotype. The V gene is TRBV4-3, the J gene TRBJ2-4; 7 nucleotides line up with TRBD2. The CDR3 length is 15 residues. Germline-derived CDR1 and CDR2 are LGHNA and YSLEER. The V and J ends lost 0 bases and 12 bases, in that order; junction bases with no gene match: 11. Written as DNA, the CDR3 is TGCGCCAGCAGCCAAGATATGACTAGAGGGAGGGCTCAGTACTTC. As protein: CASSQDMTRGRAQYF.

This clonotype was seen a handful of times. This chain uses TRBV30 with TRBJ2-5, with 8 bases matching TRBD1. Looked up from germline, CDR1 is GTSNPN and CDR2 is SVGIG (reference sequence). V trimming: 0 bases; J trimming: 3 bases; junction bases outside the gene matches: 12. This CDR3 spans 17 amino acids. The CDR3: CAWSVRIGQGFEETQYF. CDR3 nucleotides: TGTGCCTGGAGTGTCCGTATCGGACAGGGCTTTGAAGAGACCCAGTACTTC.

V usage is TRBV20-1 and J usage is TRBJ1-2, with a possible D match to TRBD1 (5 bases). Germline-derived CDR1 and CDR2 are DFQATT and SNEGSKA (reference sequence). V was pared by 8 bases and J by 5 bases, with 18 bases between. The CDR3 extends over 13 amino acids. In nucleotides, the CDR3 is TGCAGTACCAGGGTAGACGGAGCGTATGGCTACACCTTC. It encodes CSTRVDGAYGYTF.

The chain couples TRBV24-1 to TRBJ2-7; D is unresolved. The germline CDR1 and CDR2 sequences are KGHDR and SFDVKD. This CDR3 has 15 amino acids. The ends were cut back, 0 bases at V and 0 bases at J, with 8 bases in the middle. Here the CDR3 reads CATSDLRQSSYEQYF. The CDR3 nucleotides read TGTGCCACCAGTGATTTGAGGCAGAGCTCCTACGAGCAGTACTTC.

This clonotype was seen repeatedly, ten times or more. The gene calls are TRBV5-6 and TRBJ1-5; D gene ambiguous. Germline lookup yields CDR1 SGHDT and CDR2 YYEEEE. The length of the CDR3 is 12 residues. Trimming pared 1 base from V and 8 bases from J, leaving 7 bases between. DNA of the CDR3: TGTGCCAGCAGCTTGCGGGGTGAGCCCCAGCATTTT. Residues: CASSLRGEPQHF.

The chain is built from TRBV7-2 and TRBJ2-5; D uncertain. The germline CDR1 and CDR2 sequences are SGHTA and FQGNSA. The V and J ends lost 1 base and 1 base respectively, with 7 bases between them. The CDR3 is 14 residues long. Here the CDR3 reads CASSLVMSQETQYF. CDR3 nucleotides: TGTGCCAGCAGCTTAGTGATGAGCCAAGAGACCCAGTACTTC.

This chain connects TRBV7-6 to TRBJ2-5; D not certain. The V and J ends lost 0 bases and 10 bases respectively, with 9 bases between them. Germline V gene sequence: CDR1 SGHVS, CDR2 FNYEAQ. The length of the CDR3 is 12 residues. In DNA form, the CDR3 reads TGTGCCAGCAGCTTAGCTTCGAGTGGCCAGTACTTC. This translates into CASSLASSGQYF.

The J gene is TRBJ2-3, the V gene TRBV30, with a possible D match to TRBD2 (6 bases). Trimming took 4 bases from V and 5 from J, leaving 19 bases between them. The germline gives CDR1 GTSNPN, CDR2 SVGIG (reference sequence). This CDR3 has 15 amino acids. CDR3 nucleotides: TGTGCCTGGAAAGGTTCTAGCGCGGGTGGAGATACGCAGTATTTT. Translated: CAWKGSSAGGDTQYF.

Ten or more counts support this clonotype. CDR3 coding DNA: TGTGCCAGCACCCCGGCTCCCTCCTACAATGAGCAGTTCTTC. Its translation: CASTPAPSYNEQFF. The J gene is TRBJ2-1, the V gene TRBV12-3 or TRBV12-4; D is undetermined. V was cut by 7 bases and J by 0 bases, with 10 bases left in between. The CDR3 runs to 14 residues.

This clonotype was seen ten or more times. The chain carries TRBV20-1 and TRBJ1-2, with a possible D match to TRBD1 (5 bases). This CDR3 region has 13 residues. Deletions cut 0 bases from V and 4 bases from J, with 9 bases between. CDR1 and CDR2 from the germline V gene are DFQATT and SNEGSKA (reference sequence). In nucleotides, the CDR3 is TGCAGTGCTAGAGACCCAGGGCGCTATGGCTACACCTTC. Translating it yields CSARDPGRYGYTF.

This clonotype has more than one count but fewer than ten. V gene TRBV5-4 combines with J gene TRBJ2-2; tentative D call: TRBD2 (5 bases). This CDR3 region has 14 residues. V gave up 0 bases and J gave up 13 bases, with 16 bases separating them. Per germline, CDR1 SGHNT and CDR2 YYREEE (reference sequence). The CDR3 here is CASSLAQRAGPLFF. CDR3 bases: TGTGCCAGCAGCTTGGCGCAGAGGGCGGGTCCGCTGTTTTTT. The full variable domain, completed using reference TRBV5-4 and TRBJ2-2, is ETGVTQSPTHLIKTRGQQVTLRCSSQSGHNTVSWYQQALGQGPQFIFQYYREEENGRGNFPPRFSGLQFPNYSSELNVNALELDDSALYLCASSLAQRAGPLFFGEGSRLTVL.

This clonotype was detected only a few times. The gene calls are TRBV6-5 and TRBJ2-2; 10 bases line up with TRBD2. This CDR3 region has 16 residues. V gave up 2 bases and J gave up 3 bases; unmatched junction bases: 3. CDR1 and CDR2 from the germline V gene are MNHEY and SVGAGI. The CDR3 loop is CASSYRAGGHTGELFF. CDR3 bases: TGTGCCAGCAGTTACCGAGCGGGAGGGCACACCGGGGAGCTGTTTTTT.

This clonotype showed up just a few times. The rearrangement joins TRBV29-1 to TRBJ1-4, with a tentative D call TRBD1 (6 bases). This CDR3 is 15 amino acids long. The V gene lost 6 bases and the J gene lost 0 bases, with 14 bases spanning the gap. The germline V gene has CDR1 SQVTM and CDR2 ANQGSEA. This CDR3 is CSVRGPSATNEKLFF. CDR3 nucleotides: TGCAGCGTCAGGGGACCATCGGCAACTAATGAAAAACTGTTTTTT.

This clonotype was seen many times. This rearrangement joins TRBV20-1 to TRBJ2-7; 9 nucleotides match TRBD2. The CDR3 sequence is 14 residues long. V lost 1 base and J lost 7; bases outside the gene matches: 8. Germline CDR1 DFQATT, CDR2 SNEGSKA (reference sequence). CDR3 region: CSARVAGDSVEQYF. The DNA for the CDR3 is TGCAGTGCTAGAGTAGCGGGGGATTCCGTGGAGCAGTACTTC.

This clonotype was counted only a few times. V is TRBV20-1 and J is TRBJ2-1, with TRBD2 matching over 11 bases. Germline CDR1 is DFQATT and CDR2 is SNEGSKA (reference sequence). The CDR3 has 14 residues. J was trimmed by 4 bases and V by 5 bases; bases with no gene match: 4. The CDR3 region has the DNA TGCAGTGCTTTGGGACTAGCGGCTTACAATGAGCAGTTCTTC. It translates to CSALGLAAYNEQFF.

The CDR3 region has the DNA TGTGCTTCTCGAAAGGGGCTAGGCATTGAAAAACTGTTTTTT. Translated, it gives CASRKGLGIEKLFF. The chain carries TRBV11-2 and TRBJ1-4; weak D call: TRBD1 (5 bases). This CDR3 has 14 amino acids. Looked up from germline, CDR1 is SGHAT and CDR2 is FQNNGV.

The table lists this clonotype with a few counts. The CDR3 DNA reads as TGCAGTGCTAGAGATACCCTTGGGGAAAAACTGTTTTTT. Protein: CSARDTLGEKLFF. This chain connects TRBV20-1 to TRBJ1-4; no clear D gene. This CDR3 contains 13 residues. Germline-derived CDR1 and CDR2 are DFQATT and SNEGSKA (reference sequence). Trimming cost V 0 bases and J 8 bases, with 10 bases left between them.

V is TRBV7-2 and J is TRBJ2-7; TRBD1 agrees at 9 bases. The CDR3 has 14 residues. CDR1 and CDR2 from the germline V gene are SGHTA and FQGNSA. V lost 5 bases, J lost 6 bases, and 8 bases stayed unmatched. The CDR3 coding sequence is TGTGCCAGCAGCCCACGGACAGGGGATGGCGAGCAGTACTTC. Translation: CASSPRTGDGEQYF.

The rearrangement links TRBV10-3 to TRBJ2-7, with 7 bases matching TRBD1. This CDR3 contains 15 residues. Losses at the gene ends were 1 base for V and 2 bases for J; bases not matched to a gene: 5. Germline loops: CDR1 ENHRY, CDR2 SYGVKD. This chain's CDR3 is CAISELPGQTYEQYF. The CDR3 DNA is TGTGCCATCAGTGAGTTACCGGGACAGACCTACGAGCAGTACTTC.

The chain links TRBV12-3 or TRBV12-4 to TRBJ2-7; possible D gene TRBD2, 5 bases. The CDR3 totals 13 residues. V dropped 7 bases and J dropped 7 bases, with 17 bases sitting between them. The CDR3 DNA follows: TGTGCCAGCAATATTTGGGGATCGGGGGAGCAGTACTTC. Translation: CASNIWGSGEQYF.

The chain joins TRBV4-3 to TRBJ1-2; D possibly corresponds to TRBD1 (6 bases). V lost 4 bases, J lost 1 base, and 10 bases lay in between. There are 14 residues in the CDR3. CDR1 and CDR2 from the germline V gene are LGHNA and YSLEER. CDR3 in DNA: TGCGCCAGCAGCCCACAGGGCCATAACTATGGCTACACCTTC. It specifies CASSPQGHNYGYTF.

In this sample, this clonotype turned up a few times. The V and J genes are TRBV10-3 and TRBJ2-5, with 8 nucleotides matching TRBD2. CDR1 and CDR2 from the germline V gene are ENHRY and SYGVKD. The trim removed 4 bases at V and 4 bases at J, leaving 5 bases unmatched. CDR3 length equals 14 residues. The CDR3: CAISGAGEGETQYF. Here the CDR3 DNA reads TGTGCCATCAGTGGAGCGGGAGAGGGAGAGACCCAGTACTTC.

The J gene is TRBJ2-1, the V gene TRBV12-3 or TRBV12-4; the match to TRBD2 covers 16 bases. V was clipped by 6 bases and J by 7 bases; unmatched bases: 3. This CDR3 has 15 amino acids. The DNA of the CDR3 is TGTGCCAGCAGGGGGGGACTAGCGGGAGGGAATGAGCAGTTCTTC. As protein: CASRGGLAGGNEQFF.

This clonotype was seen many times. This chain uses TRBV29-1 with TRBJ2-5, with D perhaps matching TRBD1 or TRBD2 (5 bases each). CDR1 and CDR2 (germline): SQVTM, ANQGSEA. V lost 8 bases, J lost 0 bases, and 13 bases lay in between. The CDR3 loop spans 13 amino acids. CDR3: CSISGLYQETQYF. DNA for the CDR3: TGCAGCATCTCGGGGCTGTACCAAGAGACCCAGTACTTC.